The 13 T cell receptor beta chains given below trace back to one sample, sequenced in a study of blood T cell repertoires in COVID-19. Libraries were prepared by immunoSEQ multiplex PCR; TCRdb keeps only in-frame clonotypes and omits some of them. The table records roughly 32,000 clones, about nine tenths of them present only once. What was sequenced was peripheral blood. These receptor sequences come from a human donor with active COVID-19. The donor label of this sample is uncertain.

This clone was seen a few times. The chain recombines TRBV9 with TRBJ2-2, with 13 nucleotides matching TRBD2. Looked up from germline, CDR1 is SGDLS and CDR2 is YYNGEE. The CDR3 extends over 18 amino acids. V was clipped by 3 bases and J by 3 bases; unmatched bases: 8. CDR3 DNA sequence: TGTGCCAGCAGCGACAATCCGACTAGCGGGAGGCACACCGGGGAGCTGTTTTTT. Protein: CASSDNPTSGRHTGELFF.

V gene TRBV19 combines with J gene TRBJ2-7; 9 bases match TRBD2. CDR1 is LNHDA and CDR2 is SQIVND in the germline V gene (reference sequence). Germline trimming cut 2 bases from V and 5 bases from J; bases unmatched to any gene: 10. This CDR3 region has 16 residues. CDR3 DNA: TGTGCCAGTAGTATACAAAGCGGGGGGCTCCCGGACGAGCAGTACTTC. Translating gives CASSIQSGGLPDEQYF.

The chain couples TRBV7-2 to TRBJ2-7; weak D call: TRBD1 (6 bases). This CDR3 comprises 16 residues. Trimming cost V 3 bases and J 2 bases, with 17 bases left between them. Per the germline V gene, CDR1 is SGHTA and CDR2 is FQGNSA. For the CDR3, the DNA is TGTGCCAGCAGCTTGGGTCGGGCAGGGGACCCCTACGAGCAGTACTTC. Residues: CASSLGRAGDPYEQYF.

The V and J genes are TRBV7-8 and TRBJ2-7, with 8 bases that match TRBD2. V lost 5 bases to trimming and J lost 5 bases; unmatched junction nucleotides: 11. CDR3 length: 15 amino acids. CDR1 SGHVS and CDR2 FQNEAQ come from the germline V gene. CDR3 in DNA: TGTGCCAGCAGCCCCCGAACCCTAGCGGGTAACGAGCAGTACTTC. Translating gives CASSPRTLAGNEQYF.

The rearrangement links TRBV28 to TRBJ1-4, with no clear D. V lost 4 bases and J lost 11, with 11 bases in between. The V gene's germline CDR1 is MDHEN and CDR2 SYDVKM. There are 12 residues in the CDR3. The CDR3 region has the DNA TGTGCCAGCAGTTCCGCAACAGACAAACTGTTTTTT. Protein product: CASSSATDKLFF.

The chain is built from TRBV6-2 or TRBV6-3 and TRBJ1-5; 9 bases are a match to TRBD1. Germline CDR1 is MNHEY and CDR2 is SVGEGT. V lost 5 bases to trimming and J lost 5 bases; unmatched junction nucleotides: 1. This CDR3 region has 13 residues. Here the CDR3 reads CASSRDRDQPQHF. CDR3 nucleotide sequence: TGTGCCAGCAGTAGGGACAGGGATCAGCCCCAGCATTTT.

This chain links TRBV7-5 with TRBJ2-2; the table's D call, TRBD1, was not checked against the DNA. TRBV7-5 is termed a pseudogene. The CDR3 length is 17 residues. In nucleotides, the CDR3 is TGTGTCAGAAGCTTACGGCGGCAGGGGAGTAACACCGGGGAGCTGTTTTTT. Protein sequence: CVRSLRRQGSNTGELFF.

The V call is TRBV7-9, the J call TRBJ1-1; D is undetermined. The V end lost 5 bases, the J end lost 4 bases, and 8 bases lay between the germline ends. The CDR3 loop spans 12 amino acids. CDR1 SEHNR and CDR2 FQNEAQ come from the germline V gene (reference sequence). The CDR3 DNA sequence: TGTGCCAGCAGCGCTAAGTCCACTGAAGCTTTCTTT. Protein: CASSAKSTEAFF. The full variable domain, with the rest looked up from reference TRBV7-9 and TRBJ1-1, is DTGVSQNPRHKITKRGQNVTFRCDPISEHNRLYWYRQTLGQGPEFLTYFQNEAQLEKSRLLSDRFSAERPKGSFSTLEIQRTEQGDSAMYLCASSAKSTEAFFGQGTRLTVV.

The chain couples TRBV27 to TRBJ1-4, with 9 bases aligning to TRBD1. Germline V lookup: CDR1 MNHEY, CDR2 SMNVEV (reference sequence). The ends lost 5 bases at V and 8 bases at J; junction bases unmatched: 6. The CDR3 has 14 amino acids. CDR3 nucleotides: TGTGCCAGCAGTGGGACAGGGCGGTACGAAAAACTGTTTTTT. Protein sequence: CASSGTGRYEKLFF.

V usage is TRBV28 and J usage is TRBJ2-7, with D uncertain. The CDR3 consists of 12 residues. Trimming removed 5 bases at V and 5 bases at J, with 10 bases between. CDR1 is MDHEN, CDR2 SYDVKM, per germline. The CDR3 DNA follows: TGTGCCAGCAGTGAAGCGCCGCACGAGCAGTACTTC. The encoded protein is CASSEAPHEQYF.

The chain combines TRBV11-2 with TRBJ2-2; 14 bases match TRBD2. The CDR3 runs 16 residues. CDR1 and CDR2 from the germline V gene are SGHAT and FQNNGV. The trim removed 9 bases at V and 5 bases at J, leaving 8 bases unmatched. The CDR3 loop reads CARRTSGRPGTGELFF. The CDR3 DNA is TGTGCCAGAAGGACTAGCGGGAGGCCCGGAACCGGGGAGCTGTTTTTT.

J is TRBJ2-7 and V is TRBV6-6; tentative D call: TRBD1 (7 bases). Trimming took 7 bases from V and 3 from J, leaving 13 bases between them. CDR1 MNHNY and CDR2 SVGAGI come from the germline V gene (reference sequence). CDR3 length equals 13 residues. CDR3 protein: CASKEGAFYEQYF. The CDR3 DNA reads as TGTGCCAGCAAGGAGGGGGCCTTCTACGAGCAGTACTTC.

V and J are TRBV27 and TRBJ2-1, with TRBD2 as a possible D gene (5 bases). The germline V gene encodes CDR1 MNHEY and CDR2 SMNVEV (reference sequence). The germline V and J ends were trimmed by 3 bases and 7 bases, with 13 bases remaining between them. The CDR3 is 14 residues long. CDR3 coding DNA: TGTGCCAGCAGTTTTAAGAGGGATAGGAATGAGCAGTTCTTC. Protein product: CASSFKRDRNEQFF.